These 27 T cell receptor beta chains were sequenced from one sample in a study of T cells after yellow fever vaccination. TCRdb re-derived calls from the 5' RACE reads in MiXCR, one entry per CDR3 protein. The table has around 320,000 distinct CDR3 sequences, roughly 9% seen once; the top ten hold about 3.7%. The starting material was CD4+ T cells sorted from PBMCs, obtained 5 days after the yellow fever booster vaccination. Every receptor here comes from a man aged 18 to 29 who received the YFV17D yellow fever vaccine.

This clonotype appeared a few times. The chain recombines TRBV18 with TRBJ2-7; D gene unclear. Germline assignment: CDR1 KGHSH and CDR2 LQKENI. The CDR3 runs to 12 residues. Trimming removed 2 bases from V and 4 bases from J, with 6 bases in between. CDR3: CASSPSAYEQYF. In nucleotides, the CDR3 is TGTGCCAGCTCACCAAGCGCTTACGAGCAGTACTTC.

The gene calls are TRBV6-2 or TRBV6-3 and TRBJ2-2; D is unresolved. CDR1 is MNHEY and CDR2 is SVGEGT in the germline V gene. The CDR3 runs 13 residues. V was clipped by 7 bases and J by 2 bases, with 8 bases between them. The CDR3 loop is CASKVRNTGELFF. CDR3 DNA sequence: TGTGCCAGCAAAGTCAGAAACACCGGGGAGCTGTTTTTT.

This clonotype was found a few times. The genes are TRBV7-2 and TRBJ2-4; perhaps TRBD2 as D (6 bases). The CDR3 contains 15 residues. Trimming cost V 1 base and J 7 bases, with 14 bases left between them. Germline lookup yields CDR1 SGHTA and CDR2 FQGNSA. CDR3 residues: CASSLGPSVGNIQYF. The CDR3 region has the DNA TGTGCCAGCAGCTTAGGGCCTAGCGTCGGGAACATTCAGTACTTC.

This clonotype was observed a few times. The V gene is TRBV23-1, the J gene TRBJ1-5; the match to TRBD1 covers 12 bases. TRBV23-1 is flagged as an ORF with uncertain function. CDR3 length equals 17 residues. V dropped 3 bases and J dropped 7; count of bases not matched to a gene: 10. The DNA of the CDR3 is TGCGCCAGCAGTCATCCGGGACAGGGGGCAACGTCGCAGCCCCAGCATTTT. Its translation is CASSHPGQGATSQPQHF.

There are a few counts of this clonotype. The genes are TRBV5-1 and TRBJ2-7; possible D gene TRBD2, 5 bases. The ends were cut back, 4 bases at V and 2 bases at J, with 10 bases in the middle. Per the germline V gene, CDR1 is SGHRS and CDR2 is YFSETQ. This CDR3 contains 13 residues. DNA for the CDR3: TGCGCCAGCAGCACCGACGGGACCTACGAGCAGTACTTC. It encodes CASSTDGTYEQYF.

Only a few counts were recorded for this clonotype. The chain carries TRBV5-1 and TRBJ2-5, with TRBD2 as a possible D gene (6 bases). Between the trimmed V and J ends, which lost 4 bases and 3 bases, there was a span of 19 bases. The germline V gene has CDR1 SGHRS and CDR2 YFSETQ. This CDR3 contains 16 residues. CDR3 protein: CASSPMVVAVEETQYF. CDR3 nucleotide sequence: TGCGCCAGCAGCCCAATGGTGGTAGCGGTTGAAGAGACCCAGTACTTC.

This clonotype was found a few times. This chain uses TRBV9 with TRBJ1-2; D remains unclear. The CDR3 runs to 14 residues. V gave up 3 bases and J gave up 8 bases, with 17 bases separating them. Germline V gene sequence: CDR1 SGDLS, CDR2 YYNGEE. This CDR3 reads CASSAIGSVRGYTF. The DNA of the CDR3 is TGTGCCAGCAGCGCTATTGGTAGCGTCCGGGGCTACACCTTC.

This clonotype was counted a few times. The chain's CDR3 is CASSFPLAGLSDDTQYF. CDR3 bases: TGTGCCAGCAGCTTTCCCCTAGCGGGGTTATCTGACGATACGCAGTATTTT. The chain links TRBV5-4 to TRBJ2-3, with 9 bases fitting TRBD2. Germline CDR1 SGHNT, CDR2 YYREEE (reference sequence). The CDR3 is 17 residues long. Unmatched junction bases numbered 13, after V lost 2 bases and J lost 6 bases.

In its sample, this clonotype was seen a few times. The chain joins TRBV4-1 to TRBJ2-5, with no clear D. The germline V gene encodes CDR1 MGHRA and CDR2 YSYEKL. V lost 0 bases and J 7 bases, leaving 9 bases between the germline ends. The CDR3 contains 13 residues. As DNA, the CDR3 is TGCGCCAGCAGCCAAGAAAGAACGGCGACCCAGTACTTC. Translating gives CASSQERTATQYF.

This clonotype was found many times. The chain links TRBV20-1 to TRBJ2-2; TRBD1 is a possible D gene (8 bases). The CDR3 length is 14 residues. Trimming removed 6 bases at V and 6 bases at J, with 17 bases between. The V gene's germline CDR1 is DFQATT and CDR2 SNEGSKA (reference sequence). This CDR3 reads CSATDRGGPGELFF. The CDR3 nucleotides read TGCAGTGCGACAGACAGGGGAGGGCCCGGGGAGCTGTTTTTT.

This clonotype was observed a handful of times. This chain joins TRBV5-1 and TRBJ1-6; a weak D match, TRBD1 (5 bases). Germline V lookup: CDR1 SGHRS, CDR2 YFSETQ. Trimming pared 2 bases from V and 15 bases from J, leaving 12 bases between. The length of the CDR3 is 12 residues. As DNA, the CDR3 is TGCGCCAGCAGCTTCCCCCAGGGCGTCCTCCACTTT. Amino acid sequence: CASSFPQGVLHF.

The chain employs TRBV4-3 and TRBJ2-3, with 9 bases fitting TRBD2. The germline CDR1 and CDR2 sequences are LGHNA and YSLEER. The CDR3 totals 16 residues. After removal of 3 bases from V and 3 bases from J, the junction contained 7 bases not matched to a gene. The CDR3 coding sequence is TGCGCCAGCAGCCACCTTAGTCTAGCGGGGACAGATACGCAGTATTTT. Its translation is CASSHLSLAGTDTQYF.

V usage is TRBV6-5 and J usage is TRBJ1-2, with D unclear. The CDR3 is made up of 16 amino acids. Germline V gene lookup returns CDR1 MNHEY and CDR2 SVGAGI. V was shortened by 0 bases and J by 1 base, with 12 bases between the two germline ends. The CDR3 loop is CASSYSRRSLNYGYTF. CDR3 sequence (DNA): TGTGCCAGCAGTTACTCGCGCCGGAGCCTTAACTATGGCTACACCTTC.

The chain combines TRBV18 with TRBJ2-7, with 7 bases lining up with TRBD2. J gave up 2 bases and V 3 bases, and 4 bases lay outside the gene matches. This CDR3 region has 14 residues. Germline V gene lookup returns CDR1 KGHSH and CDR2 LQKENI. CDR3: CASSPLRGAYEQYV. CDR3 bases: TGTGCCAGCTCACCCCTACGGGGGGCCTACGAGCAGTACGTC.

This clonotype was counted a few times. The chain couples TRBV12-3 or TRBV12-4 to TRBJ2-5; TRBD1 aligns across 11 bases. Unmatched junction bases numbered 5, after V lost 2 bases and J lost 0 bases. CDR3 size: 17 residues. CDR3 protein: CASSLSRDRGYQETQYF. For the CDR3, the DNA is TGTGCCAGCAGTTTAAGTCGGGACAGGGGGTACCAAGAGACCCAGTACTTC.

This clonotype has a handful of counts. The chain employs TRBV6-1 and TRBJ2-7; the D gene is possibly TRBD1 (6 bases). This CDR3 is 14 amino acids long. V lost 6 bases to trimming and J lost 1 base, with 13 bases between them. CDR1 MNHNS and CDR2 SASEGT come from the germline V gene. CDR3: CASSAGAPSYEQYV. The CDR3, as DNA: TGTGCCAGCAGCGCAGGGGCCCCTTCCTACGAGCAGTACGTC.

This sequence joins TRBV29-1 and TRBJ1-1; D not certain. CDR1 is SQVTM, CDR2 ANQGSEA, per germline. This CDR3 comprises 10 residues. Trimming left V 7 bases short and J 6 bases short, with 9 bases between. The CDR3 reads CSAEVAEAFF. CDR3 nucleotide sequence: TGCAGCGCCGAGGTGGCTGAAGCTTTCTTT.

This clonotype has only a few counts. The chain employs TRBV5-1 and TRBJ2-3; the D is unclear. V was trimmed by 0 bases and J by 14 bases, leaving 19 bases between them. This CDR3 contains 14 residues. Germline loops: CDR1 SGHRS, CDR2 YFSETQ. CDR3 protein: CASSLEGISLSRYF. The CDR3 nucleotides are TGCGCCAGCAGCTTGGAAGGAATCTCTTTATCTCGGTATTTT.

In its sample, this clonotype was seen many times. V gene TRBV6-2 or TRBV6-3 combines with J gene TRBJ2-3; 14 bases agree with TRBD2. The CDR3 is 17 amino acids. Germline CDR1 reads MNHEY; CDR2 reads SVGEGT. The V segment lost 2 bases and the J segment 4 bases; nucleotides outside the gene matches: 5. The CDR3 here is CASSYPQTSGGADTQYF. CDR3 sequence (DNA): TGTGCCAGCAGTTACCCCCAGACTAGCGGGGGGGCAGATACGCAGTATTTT.

This clonotype was picked up many times. V and J are TRBV28 and TRBJ2-1, with TRBD2 identical over 10 bases. Per germline, CDR1 MDHEN and CDR2 SYDVKM. The CDR3 sequence is 14 residues long. Germline trimming cut 7 bases from V and 5 bases from J; bases unmatched to any gene: 5. Here the CDR3 DNA reads TGTGCCAGCAATCTACTAGCGGGGAACAATGAGCAGTTCTTC. Encoded protein: CASNLLAGNNEQFF.

The table lists this clonotype with a few counts. The rearrangement uses TRBV6-2 or TRBV6-3 and TRBJ2-5, with 7 bases matching TRBD2. Germline values: CDR1 MNHEY, CDR2 SVGEGT. The V gene end was trimmed by 2 bases and the J gene end by 3 bases; junction bases not matched to a gene: 3. The CDR3 has 14 residues. This CDR3 is CASSYHGGKETQYF. CDR3 coding DNA: TGTGCCAGCAGTTACCACGGGGGGAAAGAGACCCAGTACTTC.

A few counts support this clonotype. This chain uses TRBV5-1 with TRBJ2-7, with a tentative D call TRBD1 (5 bases). V was trimmed by 0 bases and J by 3 bases, leaving 7 bases between them. CDR3 length equals 13 residues. The germline V gene has CDR1 SGHRS and CDR2 YFSETQ. The CDR3 here is CASSLDRYYEQYF. In nucleotides, the CDR3 is TGCGCCAGCAGCTTGGACAGGTACTACGAGCAGTACTTC.

There are a few counts of this clonotype. The rearrangement joins TRBV28 to TRBJ1-1; D remains ambiguous. Trimming cost V 3 bases and J 1 base, with 12 bases left between them. The CDR3 length is 15 residues. Germline-derived CDR1 and CDR2 are MDHEN and SYDVKM. The CDR3 nucleotides read TGTGCCAGCAGTTTGAGGTTTAGGAGGAACACTGAAGCTTTCTTT. The encoded protein is CASSLRFRRNTEAFF.

Many counts were recorded for this clonotype. The CDR3 loop reads CASSLIALAGYRDTQYF. CDR3 in DNA: TGTGCCAGCAGCTTGATCGCGCTAGCGGGGTATAGAGATACGCAGTATTTT. The chain combines TRBV5-6 with TRBJ2-3; 9 bases agree with TRBD2. Germline V gives CDR1 SGHDT, CDR2 YYEEEE. The V and J ends lost 1 base and 5 bases, in that order; junction bases with no gene match: 11. The CDR3 extends over 17 amino acids.

The chain uses TRBV6-2 or TRBV6-3 and TRBJ2-7, with TRBD2 matching 7 bases. Losses at the gene ends were 6 bases for V and 4 bases for J; bases not matched to a gene: 3. Germline values: CDR1 MNHEY, CDR2 SVGEGT. The CDR3 is made up of 12 amino acids. The chain's CDR3 is CASRTSPYEQYF. In DNA form, the CDR3 reads TGTGCCAGCAGGACTAGCCCATACGAGCAGTACTTC.

The rearrangement uses TRBV6-2 or TRBV6-3 and TRBJ2-5, with 8 bases identical to TRBD2. The CDR3 length is 13 residues. Trimming cost V 6 bases and J 9 bases; bases outside gene matches: 9. Germline CDR1 MNHEY, CDR2 SVGEGT. CDR3 amino acids: CASSLVLAEAQYF. CDR3 DNA: TGTGCCAGCAGCCTCGTACTAGCGGAGGCCCAGTACTTC.

The rearrangement joins TRBV9 to TRBJ2-3; D is undetermined. The CDR3 covers 14 residues. Trimming cost V 0 bases and J 7 bases, with 12 bases left between them. Looked up from germline, CDR1 is SGDLS and CDR2 is YYNGEE. CDR3 loop: CASSVVGSAHTQYF. CDR3 nucleotide sequence: TGTGCCAGCAGCGTAGTAGGAAGCGCCCATACGCAGTATTTT.